This T cell receptor beta chain is from a study of T-cell reconstitution after alpha-beta-depleted transplantation in children. CDR3 length: 14 residues. Germline trimming cut 6 bases from V and 7 bases from J; bases unmatched to any gene: 9. CDR1 and CDR2 (germline): LNHDA, SQIVND (reference sequence). Preparation of the TCRbeta library was carried out with unique molecular identifiers. Each CDR3 protein is one row after TCRdb ran MiXCR on the PCR reads. Among approximately 240,000 distinct CDR3 sequences, around 10% were seen once, and the ten largest hold approximately 6.2%. The receptor's source is a human donor who donated a stem cell graft to a child with acute lymphoblastic leukemia. This chain links TRBV19 with TRBJ1-5; 7 nucleotides agree with TRBD1. The sample was PBMCs from the stem cell graft donor, taken from the stem cell graft. CDR3 bases: TGTGCCAGTAGAAAGACAGGGCTTCGGCAGCCCCAGCATTTT. Translating gives CASRKTGLRQPQHF.